A selection of T cell receptor beta chains follows, all from one sample in a study of blood T cell repertoires in COVID-19. Profiling relied on immunoSEQ multiplex PCR, and the TCRdb table lists in-frame clones only, not all of them. The sample comprises roughly 420,000 clones, roughly 90% of which are singletons, and approximately 1% rests with the top ten. Material: PBMCs or T cells enriched from blood (not recorded which). These receptors were taken from a woman in her twenties or thirties with acute COVID-19. Both conserved end residues are part of each CDR3. A D gene is named only where the DNA matches it firmly.

v_call: TRBV5-6
j_call: TRBJ2-5
d_call: NA
cdr3_aa: CASSLRQAGSATQYF
cdr3_nt: TGTGCCAGCAGCTTGAGGCAGGCAGGGTCGGCGACCCAGTACTTC

v_call: TRBV5-1
j_call: TRBJ1-1
d_call: NA
cdr3_aa: CASSRTPFQMNTEAFF
cdr3_nt: TGCGCCAGCAGCCGGACACCCTTTCAGATGAACACTGAAGCTTTCTTT

v_call: TRBV28
j_call: TRBJ1-5
d_call: TRBD1
cdr3_aa: CASSRQGASNQPQHF
cdr3_nt: TGTGCCAGCAGTCGACAGGGGGCTAGCAATCAGCCCCAGCATTTT

v_call: TRBV2
j_call: TRBJ1-2
d_call: TRBD1
cdr3_aa: CASSGIRQGGYGYTF
cdr3_nt: TGTGCCAGCAGTGGGATAAGACAGGGCGGCTATGGCTACACCTTC

v_call: TRBV7-9
j_call: TRBJ2-1
d_call: NA
cdr3_aa: CASSFLTSSYNEQFF
cdr3_nt: TGTGCCAGCAGCTTCCTAACGAGCTCCTACAATGAGCAGTTCTTC

v_call: TRBV4-1
j_call: TRBJ1-2
d_call: NA
cdr3_aa: CASSPGLANYGYTF
cdr3_nt: TGCGCCAGCAGCCCGGGGTTAGCTAACTATGGCTACACCTTC

v_call: TRBV19
j_call: TRBJ1-2
d_call: NA
cdr3_aa: CASSRGRGQNYGYTF
cdr3_nt: TGTGCCAGTAGTAGGGGCAGGGGACAAAACTATGGCTACACCTTC

v_call: TRBV4-1
j_call: TRBJ1-4
d_call: NA
cdr3_aa: CASSPTDRATNEKLFF
cdr3_nt: TGCGCCAGCAGCCCAACCGACAGAGCAACTAATGAAAAACTGTTTTTT

v_call: TRBV5-1
j_call: TRBJ1-4
d_call: TRBD1
cdr3_aa: CASSAGQGLYNEKLFF
cdr3_nt: TGCGCCAGCAGCGCGGGACAGGGCTTATATAATGAAAAACTGTTTTTT

v_call: TRBV9
j_call: TRBJ1-3
d_call: NA
cdr3_aa: CASSVRGDPDRSATSSGNTIYF
cdr3_nt: TGTGCCAGCAGCGTACGAGGAGACCCGGACAGAAGTGCAACGAGCTCTGGAAACACCATATATTTT